The sequence of this T cell receptor beta chain was determined in a study of T-cell memory formation after mild COVID-19. Regarding the study as a whole: Researchers found some responding clones in pre-infection memory, a sign that cross-reactive memory joined. Clones contracting over day 15 to 85 were CD4/CD8 balanced, with later expanders leaning CD4+.

A single record per CDR3 protein comes from TCRdb applying MiXCR to the 5' RACE reads. The sample shows nearly 40,000 distinct CDR3 sequences, roughly 6.1% of them seen only once. The sample holds a few counts of this clonotype. The target antigen is unknown. The CDR3 runs to 15 residues. Trimming removed 1 base from V and 3 bases from J, with 13 bases in between. The germline gives CDR1 SGHNT, CDR2 YYREEE (reference sequence). The specimen was PBMCs or a T cell subset sorted from them (not recorded which). This chain joins TRBV5-4 and TRBJ1-1; a possible D gene is TRBD1 (5 bases). The receptor comes from an adult who had mild COVID-19 (a few samples of this study predate the infection). Cell type and time point are not known. Written as DNA, the CDR3 is TGTGCCAGCAGCTTGAGGAGCCGAGGGGACACTGAAGCTTTCTTT. Translating gives CASSLRSRGDTEAFF.